This entry features one T cell receptor beta chain sequence. Antigen: not known. 60 Vbeta and 13 Jbeta primers were used in PCR. TCRdb's copy holds only in-frame clones and misses some; the assay was immunoSEQ multiplex PCR. This table has approximately 170,000 clones, approximately 73% appearing once. The data belong to a study of cytomegalovirus exposure and HLA in healthy donors. The study's findings and limits: Reports indicate that TCR beta sequences accurately predicted the HLA-A and HLA-B alleles of most subjects. A missense variant in DCLRE1C was later tied to TCR beta V- and J-gene trimming. The study recorded 160 or so TCR beta chains that were cytomegalovirus-associated.

Healthy bone marrow donors made up the cohort. This sequence was found in a man aged 50 to 60 in good health and CMV-seronegative. Sequences were obtained from PBMCs.

The CDR3 DNA sequence: TGTGCCGCCGAGGAGCCGGGAAAAAATGAAAAACTGTTTTTT. Translating it yields CAAEEPGKNEKLFF. The chain recombines TRBV6-6 with TRBJ1-4; D gene unclear. Looked up from germline, CDR1 is MNHNY and CDR2 is SVGAGI (reference sequence). The CDR3 loop spans 14 amino acids. The V and J ends lost 11 bases and 5 bases respectively, with 18 bases between them.